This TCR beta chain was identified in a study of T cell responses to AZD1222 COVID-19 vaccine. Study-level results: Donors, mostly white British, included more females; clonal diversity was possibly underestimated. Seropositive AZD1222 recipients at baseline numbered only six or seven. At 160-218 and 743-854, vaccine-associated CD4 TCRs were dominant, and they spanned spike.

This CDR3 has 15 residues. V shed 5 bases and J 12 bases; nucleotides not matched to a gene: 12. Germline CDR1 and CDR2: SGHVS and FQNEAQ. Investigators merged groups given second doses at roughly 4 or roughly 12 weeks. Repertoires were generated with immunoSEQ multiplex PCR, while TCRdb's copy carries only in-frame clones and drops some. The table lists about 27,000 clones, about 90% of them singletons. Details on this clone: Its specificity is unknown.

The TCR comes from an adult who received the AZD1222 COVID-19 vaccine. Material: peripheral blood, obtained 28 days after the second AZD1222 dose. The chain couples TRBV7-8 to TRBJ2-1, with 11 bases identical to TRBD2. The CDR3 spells CASSLNPGLAALQFF. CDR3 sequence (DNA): TGTGCCAGCAGCCTTAACCCGGGACTAGCGGCGTTGCAGTTCTTC.